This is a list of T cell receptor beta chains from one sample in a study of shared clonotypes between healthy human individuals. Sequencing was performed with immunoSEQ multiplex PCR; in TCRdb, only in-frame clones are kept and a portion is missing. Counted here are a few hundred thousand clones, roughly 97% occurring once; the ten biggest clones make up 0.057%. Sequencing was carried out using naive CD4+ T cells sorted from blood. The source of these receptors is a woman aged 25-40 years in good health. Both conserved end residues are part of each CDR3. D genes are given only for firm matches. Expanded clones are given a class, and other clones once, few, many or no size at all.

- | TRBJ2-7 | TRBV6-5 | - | CASRTGGNYEQYF | TGTGCCAGCAGGACCGGGGGAAACTACGAGCAGTACTTC
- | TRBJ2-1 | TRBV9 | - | CASSVAPPANEQFF | TGTGCCAGCAGCGTAGCCCCACCCGCAAATGAGCAGTTCTTC
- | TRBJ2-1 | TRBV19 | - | CASRRQASYNEQFF | TGTGCCAGTAGAAGACAGGCCTCCTACAATGAGCAGTTCTTC
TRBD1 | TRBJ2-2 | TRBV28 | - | CASSSWTGGGELFF | TGTGCCAGCAGTTCTTGGACAGGGGGCGGGGAGCTGTTTTTT
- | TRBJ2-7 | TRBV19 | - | CASSIDHPGVIYEQYF | TGTGCCAGTAGTATAGATCACCCGGGAGTGATCTACGAGCAGTACTTC
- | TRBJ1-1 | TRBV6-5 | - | CASSSSAQVSEAFF | TGTGCCAGCAGTTCCTCGGCACAGGTATCTGAAGCTTTCTTT
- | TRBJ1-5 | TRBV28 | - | CASSWGVWGNQPQHF | TGTGCCAGCAGTTGGGGGGTTTGGGGCAATCAGCCCCAGCATTTT
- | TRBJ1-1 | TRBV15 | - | CATSRDLGVNTEAFF | TGTGCCACCAGCAGAGATCTCGGGGTGAACACTGAAGCTTTCTTT
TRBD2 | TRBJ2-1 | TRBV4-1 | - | CASSLTLSGRAGNEQFF | TGCGCCAGCAGCCTGACATTGAGCGGGAGGGCCGGCAATGAGCAGTTCTTC
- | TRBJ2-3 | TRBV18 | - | CASSPPSGRRNTDTQYF | TGTGCCAGCTCACCACCGTCAGGCCGCCGGAACACAGATACGCAGTATTTT
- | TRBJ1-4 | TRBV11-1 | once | CASSYMGQNNEKLFF | TGTGCCAGCAGCTACATGGGGCAGAATAATGAAAAACTGTTTTTT
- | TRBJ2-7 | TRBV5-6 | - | CASSFIGEQYF | TGTGCCAGCAGCTTCATCGGCGAGCAGTACTTC
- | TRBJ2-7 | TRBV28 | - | CASSLRRGAALGYEQYF | TGTGCCAGCAGTTTACGTCGCGGGGCAGCCCTTGGGTACGAGCAGTACTTC
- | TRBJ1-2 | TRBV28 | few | CATGGGHHGYTF | TGTGCCACCGGAGGGGGACACCATGGCTACACCTTC
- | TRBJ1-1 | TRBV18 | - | CASSPGGKNTEAFF | TGTGCCAGCTCACCGGGTGGGAAAAACACTGAAGCTTTCTTT
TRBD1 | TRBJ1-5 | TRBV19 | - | CASSGSRGRGGQPQHF | TGTGCCAGTAGTGGTTCCAGGGGGCGAGGCGGTCAGCCCCAGCATTTT
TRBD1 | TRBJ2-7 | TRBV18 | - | CASSPLMGQGTYEQHF | TGTGCCAGCTCACCGCTTATGGGACAGGGCACCTACGAGCAGCACTTC
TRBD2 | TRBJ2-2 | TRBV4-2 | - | CANPLRLAGVSGELFF | TGTGCCAACCCGTTGCGGCTAGCGGGAGTTTCCGGGGAGCTGTTTTTT
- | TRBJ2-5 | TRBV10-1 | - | CASSARIGSGETQYF | TGCGCCAGCAGTGCAAGGATCGGGTCGGGAGAGACCCAGTACTTC
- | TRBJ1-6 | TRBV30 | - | CAWSVGLGQRDSSYNSPLHF | TGTGCCTGGAGTGTGGGCTTGGGTCAACGAGACAGCTCCTATAATTCACCCCTCCACTTT
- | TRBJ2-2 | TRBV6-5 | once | CASSYSAGRPGELFF | TGTGCCAGCAGTTACTCGGCTGGGAGGCCCGGGGAGCTGTTTTTT
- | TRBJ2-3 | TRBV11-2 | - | CASSLEGLAASTDTQYF | TGTGCCAGCAGCTTAGAGGGTCTTGCGGCTAGCACAGATACGCAGTATTTT
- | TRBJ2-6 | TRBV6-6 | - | CASSYKLVSGANVLTF | TGTGCCAGCAGTTATAAACTAGTCTCTGGGGCCAACGTCCTGACTTTC
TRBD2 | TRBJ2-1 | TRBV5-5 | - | CASSLAREGNEQFF | TGTGCCAGCAGCTTGGCCCGGGAGGGGAATGAGCAGTTCTTC
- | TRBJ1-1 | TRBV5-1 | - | CASSLGTGTEAFF | TGCGCCAGCAGCTTGGGCACAGGCACTGAAGCTTTCTTT
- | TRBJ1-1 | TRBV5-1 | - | CASSQGNTEAFF | TGCGCCAGCAGCCAGGGAAACACTGAAGCTTTCTTT
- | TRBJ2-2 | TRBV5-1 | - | CASSLAVRDGRPGTHGELFF | TGCGCCAGCAGCTTGGCCGTTCGGGACGGCCGACCGGGGACCCACGGGGAGCTGTTTTTT
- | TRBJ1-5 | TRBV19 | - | CASHETENQPQHF | TGTGCCAGTCACGAGACAGAGAATCAGCCCCAGCATTTT
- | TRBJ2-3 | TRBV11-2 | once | CASSVGRVPSTDTQYF | TGTGCCAGCAGCGTCGGGCGGGTCCCTAGCACAGATACGCAGTATTTT
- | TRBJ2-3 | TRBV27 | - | CASSSRSWQTDTQYF | TGTGCCAGCAGCTCCCGCTCCTGGCAAACAGATACGCAGTATTTT
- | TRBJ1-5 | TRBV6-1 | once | CASSAINNQPQHF | TGTGCCAGCAGTGCGATAAACAATCAGCCCCAGCATTTT
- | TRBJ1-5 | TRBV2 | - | CASGGGFGNQPQHF | TGTGCCAGCGGGGGTGGATTCGGCAATCAGCCCCAGCATTTT
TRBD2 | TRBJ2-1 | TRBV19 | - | CASSIRGGLNEQFF | TGTGCCAGTAGTATCCGGGGGGGGTTGAATGAGCAGTTCTTC
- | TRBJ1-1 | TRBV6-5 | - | CASSYLRGFSEAFF | TGTGCCAGCAGTTACTTAAGGGGGTTCTCTGAAGCTTTCTTT
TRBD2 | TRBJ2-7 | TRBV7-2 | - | CASSSSGRGEYEQYF | TGTGCCAGCAGCTCTAGCGGGAGGGGCGAATACGAGCAGTACTTC
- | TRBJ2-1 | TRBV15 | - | CATSRVSGKSYNEQFF | TGTGCCACCAGCAGAGTTAGTGGGAAATCCTACAATGAGCAGTTCTTC
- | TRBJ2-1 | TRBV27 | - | CASRTGRRHYNEQFF | TGTGCCAGCAGAACGGGTCGTCGTCATTACAATGAGCAGTTCTTC
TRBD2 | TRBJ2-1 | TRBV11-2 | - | CASTFLAGGVNEQFF | TGTGCCAGCACCTTTCTAGCGGGAGGAGTAAATGAGCAGTTCTTC
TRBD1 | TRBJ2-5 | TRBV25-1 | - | CASSDPRGLETQYF | TGTGCCAGCAGTGATCCCAGGGGGCTTGAGACCCAGTACTTC
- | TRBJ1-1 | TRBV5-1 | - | CASSFQSYTEAFF | TGCGCCAGCAGCTTCCAAAGTTACACTGAAGCTTTCTTT
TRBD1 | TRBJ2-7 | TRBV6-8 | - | CASVQGAYEQYF | TGTGCCAGCGTTCAGGGGGCTTACGAGCAGTACTTC
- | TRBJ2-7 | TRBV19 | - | CASSFSDDNYEQYF | TGTGCCAGTAGTTTCTCCGACGACAACTACGAGCAGTACTTC
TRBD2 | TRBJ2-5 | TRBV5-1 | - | CASSLAGSRQETQYF | TGCGCCAGCAGCTTAGCGGGAAGCCGCCAAGAGACCCAGTACTTC
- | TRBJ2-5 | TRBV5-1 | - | CASSNMGRGTQYF | TGCGCCAGCAGCAACATGGGTAGAGGGACCCAGTACTTC
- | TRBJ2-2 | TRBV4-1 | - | CASSQEGDRRNTGELFF | TGCGCCAGCAGCCAAGAAGGAGACAGGAGGAACACCGGGGAGCTGTTTTTT
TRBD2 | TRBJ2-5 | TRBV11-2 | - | CASSFSGRETQYF | TGTGCCAGCAGCTTTAGCGGGAGAGAGACCCAGTACTTC
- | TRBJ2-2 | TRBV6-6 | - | CASSYSSGTGELFF | TGTGCCAGCAGTTACTCGAGCGGCACCGGGGAGCTGTTTTTT
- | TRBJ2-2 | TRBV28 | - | CASSLGGGSPTGELFF | TGTGCCAGCAGTTTAGGGGGCGGGAGCCCCACCGGGGAGCTGTTTTTT
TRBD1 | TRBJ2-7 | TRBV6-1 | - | CASSDRTGDNSYEQYF | TGTGCCAGCAGTGACAGGACAGGAGATAACTCCTACGAGCAGTACTTC
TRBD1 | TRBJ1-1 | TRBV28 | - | CASSRGTVKAFF | TGTGCCAGCAGCCGCGGGACAGTGAAAGCTTTCTTT
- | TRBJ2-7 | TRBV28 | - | CASTSGPYEQYF | TGTGCCAGCACCAGCGGGCCCTACGAGCAGTACTTC
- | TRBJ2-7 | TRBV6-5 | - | CASSERRPYEQYF | TGTGCCAGCAGTGAAAGGCGCCCCTACGAGCAGTACTTC
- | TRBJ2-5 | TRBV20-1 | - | CSARVGETQYF | TGCAGTGCTAGAGTTGGGGAGACCCAGTACTTC
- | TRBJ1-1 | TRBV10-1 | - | CASSDSPNTEAFF | TGCGCCAGCAGCGACAGCCCGAACACTGAAGCTTTCTTT
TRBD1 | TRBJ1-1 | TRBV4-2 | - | CASSLFKGQGFKHPNTEAFF | TGTGCCAGCAGCCTCTTTAAGGGACAGGGGTTTAAACACCCGAACACTGAAGCTTTCTTT
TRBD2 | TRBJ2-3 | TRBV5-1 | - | CASSRIAGGADTQYF | TGCGCCAGCAGCCGAATAGCGGGAGGGGCAGATACGCAGTATTTT
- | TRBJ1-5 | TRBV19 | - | CASSVWPPGNQPQHF | TGTGCCAGTAGTGTCTGGCCCCCAGGAAACCAGCCCCAGCATTTT
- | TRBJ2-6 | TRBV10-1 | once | CASSDGGSGANVLTF | TGCGCCAGCAGTGATGGGGGCTCTGGGGCCAACGTCCTGACTTTC
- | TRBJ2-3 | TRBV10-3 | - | CATAVVSGSTDTQYF | TGTGCCACGGCCGTTGTTAGCGGATCCACAGATACGCAGTATTTT
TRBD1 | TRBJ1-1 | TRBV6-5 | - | CASSSQGAGTEAFF | TGTGCCAGCAGTTCGCAGGGGGCTGGCACTGAAGCTTTCTTT